This T cell receptor (beta chain) came from a study of spatial heterogeneity in lung cancer. The time point here: sample taken at primary tumor resection. Whole RNA, which was extracted from tumor, nontumor lung tissue or frozen PBMC, was sequenced without any cell sorting. Germline CDR1 is LNHDA and CDR2 is SQIVND (reference sequence). This CDR3 contains 14 residues. Germline trimming cut 7 bases from V and 7 bases from J; bases unmatched to any gene: 11. This clonotype was detected many times. Unique molecular identifiers tagged every individual TCR cDNA molecule. TCRdb reanalysed the 5' RACE reads using MiXCR and keeps one entry per CDR3 protein. The repertoire holds 11,000 to 15,000 distinct CDR3 sequences, with more than 10% as singletons.

This specimen was PBMCs, taken at surgery. The rearrangement joins TRBV19 to TRBJ1-2; 8 bases map to TRBD1. This sequence originates from a female donor with early-stage non-small cell lung cancer. CDR3 coding DNA: TGTGCCAGTAACCCTGGACAGGGCCACGGTGGCTACACCTTC. This sequence encodes CASNPGQGHGGYTF.